This T cell receptor (beta chain) was sequenced for a study of cytomegalovirus exposure and HLA in healthy donors. The study ran its PCR with 60 Vbeta and 13 Jbeta primers. Here immunoSEQ multiplex PCR was the method, and the copy in TCRdb shows in-frame clones only, minus some. The table shows a few hundred thousand clones, with about four fifths occurring only once. The ends lost 0 bases at V and 4 bases at J; junction bases unmatched: 7. This CDR3 has 16 residues. Per the germline V gene, CDR1 is SGHTA and CDR2 is FQGNSA. The clonotype was recovered from a woman aged 50 to 65 in good health and CMV-seropositive. The chain combines TRBV7-2 with TRBJ1-2; 8 nucleotides align to TRBD1. Sequencing was done on a sample of PBMCs. The CDR3 sequence is CASSLAGTGKLYGYTF. CDR3 coding DNA: TGTGCCAGCAGCTTAGCCGGGACAGGAAAACTCTATGGCTACACCTTC.